The T cell receptor (beta chain) under discussion was sequenced for a study of T cell responses to AZD1222 COVID-19 vaccine (dated by TCRdb to about 2021). Study-wide context: AZD1222 recipients whose second dose came at about 4 weeks and those whose second dose came at about 12 weeks were combined into one group, since spike-specific TCR depth and breadth did not differ between the two schedules. TCR sequencing covered roughly 230 trial participants: 200 to 210 given two doses of AZD1222 and 26 given two doses of MenACWY control vaccine. Enrollment into the trials was organized by age into subgroups of 18-55, 56-69 and 70-plus years, and those subgroups contained about 150, 27 and 61 TCR-sequenced participants, respectively.

The investigation overall reported the following: Conclusions about previously exposed vaccinees are limited because only 6 or 7 AZD1222 recipients were SARS-CoV-2 seropositive at baseline. Participants were mostly white British, with more females than males. The authors suggested clonal diversity may have been underestimated. No day 14 peak-response samples were available, so repertoires were characterized only after the peak T cell response. The whole spike protein was spanned by vaccine-associated CD4 TCRs, and dominant responses were seen in regions 160-218 and 743-854. Nearly half of unique spike-specific TCRs reportedly recognized epitopes outside regions mutated in the B.1.351 and B.1.1.7 variants. The 56-69-year group was small, and its depth increase did not reach significance, likely because of low power. Spike-specific TCR breadth and depth rose significantly after two AZD1222 doses compared with day 0 and with MenACWY recipients.

From cysteine to phenylalanine, the CDR3 is 14 amino acids long. Only the CDR3 region is kept as DNA, spanning 42 bases read in frame from base 1. V is pruned by 5 bases and J by 1 base, leaving 3 bases of the junction without a gene match. As encoded in the germline V gene, CDR1 is SGHRS while CDR2 is YFSETQ. Sample time point, as interpreted from the label and publication: baseline before first vaccination. Vaccinee samples were obtained from the UK trials COV001 and COV002, which included a single-blind randomized controlled phase 2/3 trial of AZD1222 (ChAdOx1 nCoV-19) in healthy adults. For TCRbeta chain sequencing, PBMC samples were collected from trial participants at day 0 and at day 28 after the second dose. Turning to this clone: The antigen this receptor binds is unknown. Nothing much larger sits one base from this clone, and base qualities are not available.

The CDR3 regions of human TCRbeta chains were analyzed by immunosequencing. The authors' pipeline ran thus. TCRs in the repertoires were compared against a reference library of SARS-CoV-2-specific TCRs that had been generated with the MIRA antigen-specificity platform. Breadth was defined as the fraction of unique TCRs that were SARS-CoV-2-associated, and depth was defined as the fraction of total T cells that were SARS-CoV-2-associated. Each spike-specific TCR was assigned to its reactive spike region and to a CD4 or CD8 class using the MIRA data. Log10-transformed breadth and depth values were compared by one-way ANOVA with Sidak's multiple comparisons tests. What TCRdb holds here is the immuneACCESS table cut down to in-frame rearrangements. Part of the clones is not present; checked against another copy, under half of the missing clones reflect an unresolved V gene, and the others are unexplained. The V and J calls and clone size were taken over from that table, and D and trimming were inferred from the DNA. This sample has under 150,000 clones in its table, and about 93% of those were observed once. The ten largest clones represent approximately 5% of the sample.

The sample here was peripheral blood, taken on day 0 of AZD1222 vaccination. The receptor was derived from an adult in good health. In this chain, TRBV5-1 is recombined with TRBJ2-3, and TRBD2 matches 8 of the central bases. CDR3 protein: CASRLTSGTDTQYF. The bases are TGCGCCAGCAGGCTGACTAGCGGCACAGATACGCAGTATTTT.